Listed here are 27 T cell receptor beta chains from one sample, sequenced in a study of T cells after yellow fever vaccination (dated by TCRdb to between 2019 and 2020). The treatment or condition label for this specimen denotes: live attenuated yellow fever vaccine strain. Library generation was performed with 5' RACE. TCRdb shows the sequencer as Illumina HiSeq 2500. TCRdb's own reprocessing of the public reads used fastp at Q25 and MiXCR and kept productive beta chains. Merged by CDR3 protein, the rows form single entries marked with the most common genes and DNA. This sample holds approximately 510,000 distinct CDR3 sequences; less than 25% were observed only once. Roughly 16% of the sample goes to the ten largest clones. This material consisted of PBMCs, taken 21 days after the first yellow fever vaccination. These receptors were obtained from a man aged 18-30 years who received the YFV17D yellow fever vaccine.

The rearrangement uses TRBV5-1 and TRBJ2-5; no clear D gene. The germline gives CDR1 SGHRS, CDR2 YFSETQ. The CDR3 contains 16 residues. The V end was cut by 0 bases, the J end by 1 base, with 13 bases between. The CDR3 region has the DNA TGCGCCAGCAGCTTGGGAGGAACCGCCCCCCAAGAGACCCAGTACTTC. Translated, it gives CASSLGGTAPQETQYF.

This clonotype was observed a handful of times. This rearrangement joins TRBV5-1 to TRBJ1-3; TRBD1 aligns across 8 bases. Per germline, CDR1 SGHRS and CDR2 YFSETQ. This CDR3 has 14 residues. V lost 2 bases, J lost 5 bases, and 3 bases stayed unmatched. The CDR3 DNA reads as TGCGCCAGCAGCTTCCAGGGGGCGAGAAACACCATATATTTT. Its protein is CASSFQGARNTIYF. The complete variable domain, with remaining parts taken from reference TRBV5-1 and TRBJ1-3, reads KAGVTQTPRYLIKTRGQQVTLSCSPISGHRSVSWYQQTPGQGLQFLFEYFSETQRNKGNFPGRFSGRQFSNSRSEMNVSTLELGDSALYLCASSFQGARNTIYFGEGSWLTVV.

The V gene is TRBV6-1, the J gene TRBJ1-2, with a possible D match to TRBD1 (6 bases). CDR1 and CDR2 (germline): MNHNS, SASEGT. V was shortened by 5 bases and J by 4 bases, with 14 bases between the two germline ends. The length of the CDR3 is 14 residues. The CDR3 protein is CASSPSSRGYGYTF. In DNA form, the CDR3 reads TGTGCCAGCAGTCCCTCCTCCAGGGGCTATGGCTACACCTTC.

The CDR3 here is CASSSYWVTGKYNEQFF. Written as DNA, the CDR3 is TGCGCCAGCAGCTCCTACTGGGTGACAGGAAAATACAATGAGCAGTTCTTC. This chain joins TRBV4-1 and TRBJ2-1; D perhaps matches TRBD1 (6 bases). This CDR3 has 17 amino acids. Trimming pared 5 bases from V and 4 bases from J, leaving 21 bases between. Per germline, CDR1 MGHRA and CDR2 YSYEKL.

Ten or more counts support this clonotype. The chain is built from TRBV6-1 and TRBJ2-1, with D tentatively TRBD1 or TRBD2 (5 bases each). Deletions cut 5 bases from V and 7 bases from J, with 12 bases between. The CDR3 consists of 13 residues. The V gene's germline CDR1 is MNHNS and CDR2 SASEGT. The CDR3 DNA is TGTGCCAGCAGTCTCGGGGCGAAGAATGAGCAGTTCTTC. Its translation is CASSLGAKNEQFF.

This clonotype was observed a handful of times. J is TRBJ2-3 and V is TRBV5-4, with TRBD2 as a possible D gene (6 bases). The germline V and J ends were trimmed by 1 base and 3 bases, with 9 bases remaining between them. The germline CDR1 and CDR2 sequences are SGHNT and YYREEE (reference sequence). This CDR3 contains 14 residues. The CDR3 coding sequence is TGTGCCAGCAGCTTGAGGGAGGAAACAGATACGCAGTATTTT. Translation: CASSLREETDTQYF.

V is TRBV5-5 and J is TRBJ1-1; D gene unclear. Germline values: CDR1 SGHKS, CDR2 YYEKEE (reference sequence). The CDR3 consists of 12 residues. Trimming left V 1 base short and J 5 bases short, with 6 bases between. The CDR3 region has the DNA TGTGCCAGCAGCTTGATGAGTACTGAAGCTTTCTTT. Protein product: CASSLMSTEAFF.

The CDR3 region has the DNA TGCAGCGTTGAAGTCCCACAGGGTAGGGAAAAACTGTTTTTT. Amino acids: CSVEVPQGREKLFF. J is TRBJ1-4 and V is TRBV29-1; the D gene is possibly TRBD1 (6 bases). Germline CDR1 and CDR2: SQVTM and ANQGSEA. This CDR3 comprises 14 residues. Between the trimmed V and J ends, which lost 1 base and 8 bases, there was a span of 14 bases.

The chain carries TRBV5-1 and TRBJ2-1, with D perhaps assigned TRBD1 or TRBD2 (6 bases each). This CDR3 is built from 13 residues. Trimming cost V 4 bases and J 9 bases, with 14 bases left between them. Per the germline V gene, CDR1 is SGHRS and CDR2 is YFSETQ. In DNA, the CDR3 is TGCGCCAGCAGCGGGGGGCTGAGGGGTGAGCAGTTCTTC. As protein: CASSGGLRGEQFF.

V gene TRBV9 combines with J gene TRBJ2-5; D remains unclear. V was clipped by 0 bases and J by 0 bases, with 9 bases between them. The germline gives CDR1 SGDLS, CDR2 YYNGEE. The CDR3 length is 15 residues. For the CDR3, the DNA is TGTGCCAGCAGCGTAGGCCCGAGGAACCAAGAGACCCAGTACTTC. This sequence encodes CASSVGPRNQETQYF.

This chain uses TRBV4-1 with TRBJ2-3; 10 bases agree with TRBD2. The V and J ends lost 1 base and 6 bases, in that order; junction bases with no gene match: 7. Germline V gene data show CDR1 as MGHRA and CDR2 as YSYEKL. The CDR3 has 16 amino acids. The CDR3 spells CASSQGGLAGVDTQYF. DNA for the CDR3: TGCGCCAGCAGCCAAGGGGGTCTAGCGGGGGTGGATACGCAGTATTTT.

This chain joins TRBV7-8 and TRBJ1-6, with D tentatively TRBD1 (5 bases). Germline V gives CDR1 SGHVS, CDR2 FQNEAQ. Deletions cut 3 bases from V and 6 bases from J, with 9 bases between. The CDR3 is 14 residues long. CDR3 loop: CASSFDRSNSPLHF. The CDR3 bases are TGTGCCAGCAGCTTCGACAGATCTAATTCACCCCTCCACTTT.

The rearrangement joins TRBV5-1 to TRBJ2-7; D tentatively fits TRBD1 or TRBD2 (5 bases each). The CDR3 covers 14 residues. Trimming stripped 3 bases from V and 5 bases from J, with 15 bases between. In germline, CDR1 is SGHRS, CDR2 YFSETQ. CDR3 sequence (DNA): TGCGCCAGCAGCTCCGGGGACCTCACCAACGAGCAGTACTTC. It codes for CASSSGDLTNEQYF. Complete variable domain (other parts from reference TRBV5-1 and TRBJ2-7): KAGVTQTPRYLIKTRGQQVTLSCSPISGHRSVSWYQQTPGQGLQFLFEYFSETQRNKGNFPGRFSGRQFSNSRSEMNVSTLELGDSALYLCASSSGDLTNEQYFGPGTRLTVT.

A few counts support this clonotype. V is TRBV12-3 or TRBV12-4 and J is TRBJ2-7; no clear D gene. V dropped 3 bases and J dropped 3 bases, with 9 bases sitting between them. This CDR3 has 13 residues. The CDR3 nucleotides read TGTGCCAGCAGTTTCGACGGAAACTACGAGCAGTACTTC. Amino acids: CASSFDGNYEQYF.

There are a few counts of this clonotype. The gene calls are TRBV4-2 and TRBJ2-3; D not certain. Trimming took 1 base from V and 2 from J, leaving 10 bases between them. CDR3 length: 15 amino acids. Germline values: CDR1 LGHNA, CDR2 YNFKEQ. CDR3 nucleotide sequence: TGTGCCAGCAGCCAAGTTCCCGGGCTCACAGATACGCAGTATTTT. Translated: CASSQVPGLTDTQYF.

The gene calls are TRBV19 and TRBJ1-2; D ambiguous. V was clipped by 3 bases and J by 8 bases, with 13 bases between them. Per germline, CDR1 LNHDA and CDR2 SQIVND (reference sequence). The CDR3 has 13 amino acids. The CDR3 sequence: CASSISPGWGYTF. The CDR3 region has the DNA TGTGCCAGTAGTATTAGCCCGGGATGGGGCTACACCTTC. Looking up the rest from reference TRBV19 and TRBJ1-2 gives the full variable domain: DGGITQSPKYLFRKEGQNVTLSCEQNLNHDAMYWYRQDPGQGLRLIYYSQIVNDFQKGDIAEGYSVSREKKESFPLTVTSAQKNPTAFYLCASSISPGWGYTFGSGTRLTVV.

This chain links TRBV5-4 with TRBJ2-3, with D perhaps matching TRBD2 (6 bases). The germline V gene has CDR1 SGHNT and CDR2 YYREEE (reference sequence). CDR3 size: 15 residues. V lost 4 bases and J 0 bases, leaving 12 bases between the germline ends. The CDR3 DNA follows: TGTGCCAGCAGCGCGGGACTCCCCAGCACAGATACGCAGTATTTT. Protein product: CASSAGLPSTDTQYF.

The chain carries TRBV18 and TRBJ2-7, with 8 bases aligning to TRBD1. The J segment lost 5 bases and the V segment lost 4 bases, leaving 4 bases of the junction unmatched. This CDR3 spans 13 amino acids. Germline CDR1 and CDR2: KGHSH and LQKENI. For the CDR3, the DNA is TGTGCCAGCTCACTCGACAGGGGTCACGAGCAGTACGTC. This encodes CASSLDRGHEQYV.

This clonotype was counted between two and nine times. The chain uses TRBV7-2 and TRBJ1-1; a weak D match, TRBD1 (6 bases). Germline V gene data show CDR1 as SGHTA and CDR2 as FQGNSA. V was pared by 1 base and J by 10 bases, with 13 bases between. The CDR3 has 13 residues. CDR3: CASSLVSGEVAFF. CDR3 DNA: TGTGCCAGCAGCTTAGTGTCAGGGGAGGTAGCTTTCTTT.

This chain joins TRBV6-1 and TRBJ2-5, with 7 bases lining up with TRBD2. CDR1 is MNHNS, CDR2 SASEGT, per germline. Trimming removed 5 bases from V and 1 base from J; junction bases left unmatched: 7. This CDR3 is built from 15 residues. Here the CDR3 DNA reads TGTGCCAGCAGTAGCGGGCTAGCGGCCCAAGAGACCCAGTACTTC. Protein: CASSSGLAAQETQYF.

V is TRBV5-1 and J is TRBJ1-6; TRBD1 might be the D (6 bases). Trimming left V 1 base short and J 9 bases short, with 20 bases between. The CDR3 extends over 17 amino acids. Germline V gives CDR1 SGHRS, CDR2 YFSETQ. CDR3 nucleotide sequence: TGCGCCAGCAGCTTGCGTGCTTCAGGGGAATCTCGTTCACCCCTCCACTTT. Amino acid sequence: CASSLRASGESRSPLHF.

This chain joins TRBV6-5 and TRBJ2-7; no clear D gene. Germline V lookup: CDR1 MNHEY, CDR2 SVGAGI. The length of the CDR3 is 13 residues. Trimming left V 2 bases short and J 3 bases short, with 8 bases between. The CDR3: CASSYLERYEQYF. The CDR3 bases are TGTGCCAGCAGTTACCTGGAACGCTACGAGCAGTACTTC.

The rearrangement links TRBV18 to TRBJ2-6, with TRBD1 matching 9 bases. This CDR3 is 21 amino acids long. V shed 6 bases, J shed 0 bases, and the junction held 18 bases outside the gene matches. In germline, CDR1 is KGHSH, CDR2 LQKENI. CDR3 coding DNA: TGTGCCAGCTCGCCAATATTTCTGGGACAGGGCTCCCCCTCTGGGGCCAACGTCCTGACTTTC. This sequence encodes CASSPIFLGQGSPSGANVLTF.

This clonotype was observed many times. The chain has TRBV11-2 and TRBJ2-1; perhaps TRBD2 as D (5 bases). CDR1 and CDR2 (germline): SGHAT, FQNNGV. The CDR3 has 14 residues. With 5 bases removed from V and 4 bases from J, the gap between germline ends came to 12 bases. This CDR3 reads CASSPSDWYNEQFF. The CDR3 nucleotides are TGTGCCAGCAGCCCCTCGGACTGGTACAATGAGCAGTTCTTC.

This clonotype was detected a few times. V gene TRBV5-6 combines with J gene TRBJ2-1, with D tentatively TRBD1 or TRBD2 (6 bases each). Trimming stripped 0 bases from V and 9 bases from J, with 10 bases between. The CDR3 spans 13 residues. Germline loops: CDR1 SGHDT, CDR2 YYEEEE. The CDR3 sequence: CASSLGRGVEQFF. CDR3 in DNA: TGTGCCAGCAGCTTGGGGAGGGGGGTTGAGCAGTTCTTC.

The chain joins TRBV19 to TRBJ2-1, with 9 nucleotides matching TRBD1. Germline V gene lookup returns CDR1 LNHDA and CDR2 SQIVND (reference sequence). CDR3 length equals 17 residues. V was pared by 5 bases and J by 4 bases, with 12 bases of the junction left unmatched. The CDR3 DNA is TGTGCCAGTAGTCCCAGGACGGGACAGGGTCTTTACAATGAGCAGTTCTTC. Translated: CASSPRTGQGLYNEQFF.

The count of this clonotype is one. The chain links TRBV20-1 to TRBJ1-4, with D uncertain. Trimming removed 4 bases at V and 8 bases at J, with 11 bases between. Per the germline V gene, CDR1 is DFQATT and CDR2 is SNEGSKA (reference sequence). This CDR3 has 12 residues. The CDR3 DNA follows: TGCAGTGCTATCTTTACCCAGGAAAAACTGTTTTTT. As protein: CSAIFTQEKLFF.